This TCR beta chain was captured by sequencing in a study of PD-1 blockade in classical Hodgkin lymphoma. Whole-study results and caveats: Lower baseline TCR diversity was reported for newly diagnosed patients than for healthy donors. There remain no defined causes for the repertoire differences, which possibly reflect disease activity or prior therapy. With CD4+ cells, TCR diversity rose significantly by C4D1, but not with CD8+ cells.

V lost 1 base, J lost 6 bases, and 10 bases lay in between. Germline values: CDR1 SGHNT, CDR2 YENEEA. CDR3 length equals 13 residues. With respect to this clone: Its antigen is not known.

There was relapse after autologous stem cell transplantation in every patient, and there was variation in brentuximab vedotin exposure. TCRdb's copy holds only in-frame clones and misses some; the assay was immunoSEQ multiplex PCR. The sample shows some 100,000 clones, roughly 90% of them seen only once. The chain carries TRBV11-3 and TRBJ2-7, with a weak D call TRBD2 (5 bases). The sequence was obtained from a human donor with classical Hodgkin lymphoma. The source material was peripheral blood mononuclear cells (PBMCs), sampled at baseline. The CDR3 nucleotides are TGTGCCAGCAGCTTAGGGCTAGCTGGCGAGCAGTACTTC. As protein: CASSLGLAGEQYF.